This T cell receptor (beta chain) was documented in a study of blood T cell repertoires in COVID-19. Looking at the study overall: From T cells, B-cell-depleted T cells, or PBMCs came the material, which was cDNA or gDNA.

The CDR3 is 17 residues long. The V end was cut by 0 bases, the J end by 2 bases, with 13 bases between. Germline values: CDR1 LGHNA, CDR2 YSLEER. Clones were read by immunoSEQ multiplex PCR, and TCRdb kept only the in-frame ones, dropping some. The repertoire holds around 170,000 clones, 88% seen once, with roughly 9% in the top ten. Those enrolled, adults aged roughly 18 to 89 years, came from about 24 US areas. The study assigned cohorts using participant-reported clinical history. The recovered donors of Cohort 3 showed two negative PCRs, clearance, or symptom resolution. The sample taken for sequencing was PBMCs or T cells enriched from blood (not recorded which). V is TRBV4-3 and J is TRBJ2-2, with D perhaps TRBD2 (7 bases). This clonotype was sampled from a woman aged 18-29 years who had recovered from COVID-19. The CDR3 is CASSQEVGGANTGELFF. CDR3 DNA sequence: TGCGCCAGCAGCCAAGAAGTAGGGGGGGCCAACACCGGGGAGCTGTTTTTT.